The 7 T cell receptor beta chains presented below share a single source sample, sequenced in a study of CD8 T cells in Susac syndrome. An input of about 0.5 to 1 ug of RNA was subjected to reverse transcription using random hexamers. Via MiXCR, TCRdb re-called the immunoSEQ multiplex PCR reads, giving one row per CDR3 protein. The data contain about 200,000 distinct CDR3 sequences, roughly 94% of them singletons. Sample: CD4+ T cells from PBMCs. The receptors here all came from a human donor with multiple sclerosis.

The chain combines TRBV12-3 or TRBV12-4 with TRBJ1-4; D gene unclear. The CDR3 contains 16 residues. V was cut by 2 bases and J by 4 bases, with 14 bases left in between. The CDR3 DNA reads as TGTGCCAGCAGTTTATCCTTGGACGGGATTAATGAAAAACTGTTTTTT. This encodes CASSLSLDGINEKLFF.

The chain couples TRBV9 to TRBJ2-5; tentative D call: TRBD1 (6 bases). The CDR3 totals 14 residues. Germline loops: CDR1 SGDLS, CDR2 YYNGEE. The V and J ends lost 4 bases and 5 bases respectively, with 15 bases between them. CDR3 amino acids: CASSLGHSAETQYF. In DNA form, the CDR3 reads TGTGCCAGCAGCCTGGGACATTCCGCCGAGACCCAGTACTTC.

The J gene is TRBJ2-5, the V gene TRBV12-3 or TRBV12-4; 11 bases are a match to TRBD2. With 6 bases clipped from V and 5 bases from J, the junction kept 8 bases outside the gene matches. The CDR3 has 15 residues. The CDR3 sequence: CASRLSGGAGETQYF. For the CDR3, the DNA is TGTGCCAGCAGACTTAGCGGGGGGGCCGGGGAGACCCAGTACTTC.

The count of this clonotype is one. This rearrangement joins TRBV20-1 to TRBJ2-7, with TRBD1 identical over 7 bases. V shed 6 bases and J 4 bases; nucleotides not matched to a gene: 15. The CDR3 consists of 15 residues. Germline values: CDR1 DFQATT, CDR2 SNEGSKA (reference sequence). The CDR3, as DNA: TGCAGTGCCTTGAGCCCCCGACAGGGATCATACGAGCAGTACTTC. Translated: CSALSPRQGSYEQYF.

A single count supports this clonotype. The rearrangement links TRBV5-6 to TRBJ2-5; D gene ambiguous. V shed 4 bases and J shed 2 bases, with 12 bases lying between them. In germline, CDR1 is SGHDT, CDR2 YYEEEE. The CDR3 is 14 residues long. For the CDR3, the DNA is TGTGCCAGCAGCCGATCCTGGGGACAAGAGACCCAGTACTTC. It encodes CASSRSWGQETQYF.

The chain is built from TRBV13 and TRBJ2-5; no definite D call. Trimming took off 5 bases at V and 1 base at J, with 14 bases between the two ends. This CDR3 contains 15 residues. Germline V gene sequence: CDR1 PRHDT, CDR2 FYEKMQ (reference sequence). The CDR3 reads CASSKYMAAQETQYF. CDR3 bases: TGTGCCAGCAGCAAGTATATGGCGGCCCAAGAGACCCAGTACTTC.

The rearrangement links TRBV3-1 to TRBJ2-3, with D unresolved. The CDR3 extends over 15 amino acids. Looked up from germline, CDR1 is LGHDT and CDR2 is YNNKEL (reference sequence). V dropped 0 bases and J dropped 4 bases, with 11 bases sitting between them. CDR3 sequence: CASSQDLGISDTQYF. The DNA of the CDR3 is TGTGCCAGCAGCCAAGATCTAGGCATATCAGATACGCAGTATTTT.